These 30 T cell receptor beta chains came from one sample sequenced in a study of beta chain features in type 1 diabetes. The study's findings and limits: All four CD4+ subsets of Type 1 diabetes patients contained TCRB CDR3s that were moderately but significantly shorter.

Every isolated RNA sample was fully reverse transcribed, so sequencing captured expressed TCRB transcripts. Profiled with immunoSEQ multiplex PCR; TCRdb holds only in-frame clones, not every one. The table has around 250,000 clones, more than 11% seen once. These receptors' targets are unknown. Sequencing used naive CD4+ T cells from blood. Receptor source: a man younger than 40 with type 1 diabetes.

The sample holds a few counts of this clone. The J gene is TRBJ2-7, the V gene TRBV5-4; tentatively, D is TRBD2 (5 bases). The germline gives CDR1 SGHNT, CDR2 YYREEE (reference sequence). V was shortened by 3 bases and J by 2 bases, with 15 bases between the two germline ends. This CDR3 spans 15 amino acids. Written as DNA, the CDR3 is TGTGCCAGCAGCTCCTGGAAAGGAGGAACCTACGAGCAGTACTTC. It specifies CASSSWKGGTYEQYF.

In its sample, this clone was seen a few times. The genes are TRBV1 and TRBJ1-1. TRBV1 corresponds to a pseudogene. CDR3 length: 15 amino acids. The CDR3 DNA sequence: TGCACCAGCAGCCACCATCGCCCGGGGGACACTGAAGCTTTCTTT. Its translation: CTSSHHRPGDTEAFF.

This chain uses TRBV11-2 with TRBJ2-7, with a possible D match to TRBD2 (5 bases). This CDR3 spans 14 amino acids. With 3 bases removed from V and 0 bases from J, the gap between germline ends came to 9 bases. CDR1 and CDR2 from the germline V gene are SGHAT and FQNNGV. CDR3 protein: CASSFGRDSYEQYF. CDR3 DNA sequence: TGTGCCAGCAGCTTTGGCCGGGACTCCTACGAGCAGTACTTC. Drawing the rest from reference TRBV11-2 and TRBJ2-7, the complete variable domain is EAGVAQSPRYKIIEKRQSVAFWCNPISGHATLYWYQQILGQGPKLLIQFQNNGVVDDSQLPKDRFSAERLKGVDSTLKIQPAKLEDSAVYLCASSFGRDSYEQYFGPGTRLTVT.

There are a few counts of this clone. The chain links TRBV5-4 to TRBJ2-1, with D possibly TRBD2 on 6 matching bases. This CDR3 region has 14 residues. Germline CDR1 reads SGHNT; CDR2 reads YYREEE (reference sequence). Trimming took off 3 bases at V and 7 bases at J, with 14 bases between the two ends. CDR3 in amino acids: CASSSRRSGNEQFF. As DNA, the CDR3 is TGTGCCAGCAGCTCCCGGAGAAGCGGGAATGAGCAGTTCTTC. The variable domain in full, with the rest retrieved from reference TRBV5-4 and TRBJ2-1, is ETGVTQSPTHLIKTRGQQVTLRCSSQSGHNTVSWYQQALGQGPQFIFQYYREEENGRGNFPPRFSGLQFPNYSSELNVNALELDDSALYLCASSSRRSGNEQFFGPGTRLTVL.

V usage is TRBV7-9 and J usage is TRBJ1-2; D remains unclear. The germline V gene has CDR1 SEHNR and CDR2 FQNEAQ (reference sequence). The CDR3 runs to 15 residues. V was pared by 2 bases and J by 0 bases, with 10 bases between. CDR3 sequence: CASSLLVLPNYGYTF. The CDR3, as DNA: TGTGCCAGCAGCTTACTCGTACTTCCTAACTATGGCTACACCTTC.

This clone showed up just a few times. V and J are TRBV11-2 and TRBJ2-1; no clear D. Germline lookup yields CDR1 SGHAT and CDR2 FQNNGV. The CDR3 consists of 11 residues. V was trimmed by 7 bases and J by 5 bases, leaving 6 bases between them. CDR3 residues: CASTLDNEQFF. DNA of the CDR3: TGTGCCAGCACCCTTGACAATGAGCAGTTCTTC.

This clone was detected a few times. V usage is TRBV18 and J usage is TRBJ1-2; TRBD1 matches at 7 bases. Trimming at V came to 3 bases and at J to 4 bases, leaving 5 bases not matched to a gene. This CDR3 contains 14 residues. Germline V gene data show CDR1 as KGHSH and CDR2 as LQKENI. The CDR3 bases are TGTGCCAGCTCACCCGGGACAGACGGCTATGGCTACACCTTC. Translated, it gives CASSPGTDGYGYTF. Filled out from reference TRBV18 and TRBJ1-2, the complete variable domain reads NAGVMQNPRHLVRRRGQEARLRCSPMKGHSHVYWYRQLPEEGLKFMVYLQKENIIDESGMPKERFSAEFPKEGPSILRIQQVVRGDSAAYFCASSPGTDGYGYTFGSGTRLTVV.

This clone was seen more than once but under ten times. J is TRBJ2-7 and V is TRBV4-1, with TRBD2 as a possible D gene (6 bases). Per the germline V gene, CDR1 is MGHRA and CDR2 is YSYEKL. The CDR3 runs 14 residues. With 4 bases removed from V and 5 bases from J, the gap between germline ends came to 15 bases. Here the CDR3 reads CASSPPTSFHEQYF. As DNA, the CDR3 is TGCGCCAGCAGCCCACCGACTAGTTTCCACGAGCAGTACTTC.

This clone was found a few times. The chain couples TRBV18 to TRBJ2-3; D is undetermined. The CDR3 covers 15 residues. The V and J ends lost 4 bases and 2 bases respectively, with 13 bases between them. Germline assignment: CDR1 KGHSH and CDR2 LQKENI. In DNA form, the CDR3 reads TGTGCCAGCTCACTACAGCAGTCGGTCACAGATACGCAGTATTTT. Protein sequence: CASSLQQSVTDTQYF. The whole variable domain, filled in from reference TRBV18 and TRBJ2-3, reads NAGVMQNPRHLVRRRGQEARLRCSPMKGHSHVYWYRQLPEEGLKFMVYLQKENIIDESGMPKERFSAEFPKEGPSILRIQQVVRGDSAAYFCASSLQQSVTDTQYFGPGTRLTVL.

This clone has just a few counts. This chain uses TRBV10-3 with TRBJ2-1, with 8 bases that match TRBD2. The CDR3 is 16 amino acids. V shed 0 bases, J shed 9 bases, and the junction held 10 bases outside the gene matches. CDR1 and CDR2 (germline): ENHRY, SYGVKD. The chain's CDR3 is CAISESPGGPLGEQFF. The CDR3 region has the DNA TGTGCCATCAGTGAGTCTCCGGGAGGGCCTCTCGGTGAGCAGTTCTTC.

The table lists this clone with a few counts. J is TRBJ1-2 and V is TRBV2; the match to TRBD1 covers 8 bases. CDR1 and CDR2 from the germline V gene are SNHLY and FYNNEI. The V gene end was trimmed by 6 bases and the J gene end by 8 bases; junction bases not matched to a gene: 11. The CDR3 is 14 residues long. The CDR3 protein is CASRLDRDVWGYTF. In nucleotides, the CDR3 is TGTGCCAGCAGACTGGACAGGGACGTTTGGGGCTACACCTTC.

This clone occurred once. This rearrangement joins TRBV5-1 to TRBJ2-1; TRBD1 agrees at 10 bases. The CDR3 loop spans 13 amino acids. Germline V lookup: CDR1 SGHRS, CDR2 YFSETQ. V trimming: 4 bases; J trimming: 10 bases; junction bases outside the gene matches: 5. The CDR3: CASSTGQGREQFF. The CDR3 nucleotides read TGCGCCAGCAGCACGGGACAGGGGAGGGAGCAGTTCTTC.

The CDR3 DNA reads TGTGCCAGCAGTTACTCTGGAGCGGGGGGGCCCCCCGAGCAGTACTTC. It translates to CASSYSGAGGPPEQYF. The chain has TRBV6-5 and TRBJ2-7, with TRBD2 identical over 10 bases. Per the germline V gene, CDR1 is MNHEY and CDR2 is SVGAGI. V was clipped by 0 bases and J by 6 bases; unmatched bases: 8. CDR3 size: 16 residues.

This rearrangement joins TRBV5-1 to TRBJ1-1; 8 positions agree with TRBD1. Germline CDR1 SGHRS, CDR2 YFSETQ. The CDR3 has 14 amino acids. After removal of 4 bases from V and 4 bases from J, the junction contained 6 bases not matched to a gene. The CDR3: CASSREQGGTEAFF. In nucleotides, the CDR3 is TGCGCCAGCAGCAGAGAACAGGGGGGCACTGAAGCTTTCTTT.

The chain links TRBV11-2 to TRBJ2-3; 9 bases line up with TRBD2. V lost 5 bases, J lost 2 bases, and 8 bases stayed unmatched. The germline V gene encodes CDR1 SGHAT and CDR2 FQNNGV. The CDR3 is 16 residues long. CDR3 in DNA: TGTGCCAGCAGCCGGCGGGCGGGGGGGTACACAGATACGCAGTATTTT. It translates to CASSRRAGGYTDTQYF.

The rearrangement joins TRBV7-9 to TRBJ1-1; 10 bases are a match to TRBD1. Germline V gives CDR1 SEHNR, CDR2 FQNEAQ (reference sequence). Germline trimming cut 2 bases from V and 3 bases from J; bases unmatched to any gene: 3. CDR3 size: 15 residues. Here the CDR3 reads CASSLLDRGDTEAFF. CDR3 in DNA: TGTGCCAGCAGCTTATTGGACAGGGGGGACACTGAAGCTTTCTTT.

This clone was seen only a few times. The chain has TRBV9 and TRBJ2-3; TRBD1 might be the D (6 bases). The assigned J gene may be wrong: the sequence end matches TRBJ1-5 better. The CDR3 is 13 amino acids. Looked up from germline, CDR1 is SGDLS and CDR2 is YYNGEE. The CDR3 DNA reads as TGTGCCAGCAGTGCCCGACAGGCAGATACGCAGCATTTT. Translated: CASSARQADTQHF.

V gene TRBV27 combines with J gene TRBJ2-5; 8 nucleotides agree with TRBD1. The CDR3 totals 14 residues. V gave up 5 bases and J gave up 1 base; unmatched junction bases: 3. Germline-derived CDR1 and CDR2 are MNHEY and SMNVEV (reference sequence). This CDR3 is CASSGTGLQETQYF. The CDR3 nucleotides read TGTGCCAGCAGTGGGACAGGCCTCCAAGAGACCCAGTACTTC.

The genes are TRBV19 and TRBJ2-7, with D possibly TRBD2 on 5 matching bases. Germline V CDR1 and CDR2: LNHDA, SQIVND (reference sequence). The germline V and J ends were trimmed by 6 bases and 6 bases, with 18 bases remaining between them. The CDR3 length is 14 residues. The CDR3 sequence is CASRGPGDVGEQYF. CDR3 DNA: TGTGCCAGTAGGGGTCCCGGGGATGTGGGCGAGCAGTACTTC.

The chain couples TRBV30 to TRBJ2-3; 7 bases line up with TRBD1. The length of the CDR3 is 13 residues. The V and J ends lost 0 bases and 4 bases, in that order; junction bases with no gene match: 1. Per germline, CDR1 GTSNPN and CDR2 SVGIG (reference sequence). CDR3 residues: CAWSVQGPDTQYF. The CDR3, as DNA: TGTGCCTGGAGTGTACAGGGGCCAGATACGCAGTATTTT.

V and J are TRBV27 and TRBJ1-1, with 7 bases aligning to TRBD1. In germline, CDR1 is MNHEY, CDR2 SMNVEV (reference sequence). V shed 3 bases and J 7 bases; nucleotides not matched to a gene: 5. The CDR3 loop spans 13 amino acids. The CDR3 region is CASSLRQGDEAFF. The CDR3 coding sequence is TGTGCCAGCAGTTTGAGGCAGGGGGATGAAGCTTTCTTT.

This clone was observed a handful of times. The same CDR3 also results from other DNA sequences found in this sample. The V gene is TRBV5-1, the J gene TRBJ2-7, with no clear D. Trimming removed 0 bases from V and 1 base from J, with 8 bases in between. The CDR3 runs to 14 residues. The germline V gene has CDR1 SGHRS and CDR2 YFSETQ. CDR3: CASSLAPGSYEQYF. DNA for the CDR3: TGCGCCAGCAGCTTGGCCCCAGGTTCCTACGAGCAGTACTTC.

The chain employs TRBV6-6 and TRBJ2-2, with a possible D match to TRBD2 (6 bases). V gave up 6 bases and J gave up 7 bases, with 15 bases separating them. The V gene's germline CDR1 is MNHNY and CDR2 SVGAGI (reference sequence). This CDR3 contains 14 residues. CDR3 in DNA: TGTGCCAGCAGAGAAGGAGGGCTGGGCGGGGAGCTGTTTTTT. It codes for CASREGGLGGELFF.

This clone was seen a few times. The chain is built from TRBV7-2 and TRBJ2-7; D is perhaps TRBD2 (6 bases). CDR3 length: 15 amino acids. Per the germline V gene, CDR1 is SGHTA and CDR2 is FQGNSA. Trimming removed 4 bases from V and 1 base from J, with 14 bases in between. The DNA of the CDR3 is TGTGCCAGCAGCTCCTTGGCGGGGAGTTCCTACGAGCAGTACTTC. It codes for CASSSLAGSSYEQYF.

The CDR3 DNA follows: TGTGCCAGTAGGGGGGACAGGGGGCCTCACACCTTC. Its protein product is CASRGDRGPHTF. The V and J genes are TRBV19 and TRBJ1-2; 12 bases agree with TRBD1. CDR1 and CDR2 from the germline V gene are LNHDA and SQIVND (reference sequence). The CDR3 length is 12 residues. The V and J ends lost 6 bases and 12 bases, in that order; junction bases with no gene match: 5.

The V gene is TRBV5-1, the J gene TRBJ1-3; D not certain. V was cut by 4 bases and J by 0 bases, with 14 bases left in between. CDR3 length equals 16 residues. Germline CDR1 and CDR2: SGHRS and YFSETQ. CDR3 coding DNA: TGCGCCAGCAGCCCTGGAGGGCGGTCCTCTGGAAACACCATATATTTT. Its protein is CASSPGGRSSGNTIYF. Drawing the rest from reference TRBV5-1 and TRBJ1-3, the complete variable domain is KAGVTQTPRYLIKTRGQQVTLSCSPISGHRSVSWYQQTPGQGLQFLFEYFSETQRNKGNFPGRFSGRQFSNSRSEMNVSTLELGDSALYLCASSPGGRSSGNTIYFGEGSWLTVV.

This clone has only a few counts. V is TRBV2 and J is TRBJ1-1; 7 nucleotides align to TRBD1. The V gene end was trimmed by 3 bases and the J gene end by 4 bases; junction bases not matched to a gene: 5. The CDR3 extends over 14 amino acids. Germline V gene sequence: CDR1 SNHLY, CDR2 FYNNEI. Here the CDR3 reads CASSDQGGITEAFF. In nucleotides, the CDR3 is TGTGCCAGCAGTGATCAGGGGGGCATCACTGAAGCTTTCTTT.

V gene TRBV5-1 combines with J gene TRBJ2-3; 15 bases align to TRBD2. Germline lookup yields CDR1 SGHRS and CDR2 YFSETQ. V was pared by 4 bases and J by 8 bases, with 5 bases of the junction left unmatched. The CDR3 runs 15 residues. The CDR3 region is CASSRTSGRDGTQYF. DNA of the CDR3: TGCGCCAGCAGCCGGACTAGCGGGAGGGATGGTACGCAGTATTTT.

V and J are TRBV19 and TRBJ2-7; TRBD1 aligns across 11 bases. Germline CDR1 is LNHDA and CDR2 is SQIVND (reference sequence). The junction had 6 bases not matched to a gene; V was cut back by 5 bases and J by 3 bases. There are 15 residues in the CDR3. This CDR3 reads CASSGRDRGFYEQYF. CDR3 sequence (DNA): TGTGCCAGTAGTGGCCGGGACAGGGGGTTCTACGAGCAGTACTTC.

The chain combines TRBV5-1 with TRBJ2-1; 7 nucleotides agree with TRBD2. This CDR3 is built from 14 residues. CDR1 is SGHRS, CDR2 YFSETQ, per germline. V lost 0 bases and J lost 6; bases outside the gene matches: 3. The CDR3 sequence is CASSLGGTINEQFF. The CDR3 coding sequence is TGCGCCAGCAGCTTGGGGGGGACTATCAATGAGCAGTTCTTC.